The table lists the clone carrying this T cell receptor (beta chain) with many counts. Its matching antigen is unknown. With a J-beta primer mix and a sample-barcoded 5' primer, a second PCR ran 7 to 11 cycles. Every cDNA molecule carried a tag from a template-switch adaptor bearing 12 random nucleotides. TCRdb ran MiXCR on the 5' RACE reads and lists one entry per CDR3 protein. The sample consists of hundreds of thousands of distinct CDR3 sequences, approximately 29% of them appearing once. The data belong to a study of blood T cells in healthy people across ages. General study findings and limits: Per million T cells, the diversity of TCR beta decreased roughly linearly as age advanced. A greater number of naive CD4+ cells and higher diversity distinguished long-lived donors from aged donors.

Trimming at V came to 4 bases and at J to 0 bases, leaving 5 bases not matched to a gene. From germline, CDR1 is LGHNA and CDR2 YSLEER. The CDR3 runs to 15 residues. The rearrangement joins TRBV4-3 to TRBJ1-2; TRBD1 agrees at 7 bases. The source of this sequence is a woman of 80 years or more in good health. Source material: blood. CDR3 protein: CASSPGQAANYGYTF. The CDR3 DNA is TGCGCCAGCAGCCCTGGACAGGCCGCTAACTATGGCTACACCTTC.